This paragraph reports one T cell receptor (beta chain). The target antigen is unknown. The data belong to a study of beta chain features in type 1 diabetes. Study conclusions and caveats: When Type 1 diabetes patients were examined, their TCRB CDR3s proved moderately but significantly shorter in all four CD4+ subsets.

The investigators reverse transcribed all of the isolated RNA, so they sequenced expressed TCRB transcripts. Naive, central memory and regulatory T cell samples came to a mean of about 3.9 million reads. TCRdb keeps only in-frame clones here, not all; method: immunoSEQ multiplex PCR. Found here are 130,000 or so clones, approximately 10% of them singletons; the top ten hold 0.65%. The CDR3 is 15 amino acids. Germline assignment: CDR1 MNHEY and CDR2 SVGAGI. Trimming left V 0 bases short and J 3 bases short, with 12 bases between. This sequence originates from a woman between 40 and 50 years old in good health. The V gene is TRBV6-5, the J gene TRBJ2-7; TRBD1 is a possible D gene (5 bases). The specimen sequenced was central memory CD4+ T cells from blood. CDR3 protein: CASSYSGLNHYEQYF. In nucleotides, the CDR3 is TGTGCCAGCAGTTACTCGGGGCTTAACCACTACGAGCAGTACTTC.